This is a list of T cell receptor beta chains from one sample in a study of T-cell memory formation after mild COVID-19. TCRdb re-called the 5' RACE reads with MiXCR, one entry per CDR3 protein. There are 200,000 to 250,000 distinct CDR3 sequences in the sample; roughly 10% occur only once, and around 20% lies in the top ten. The specimen was PBMCs or a T cell subset sorted from them (not recorded which). Receptors were obtained from a man aged 18 to 29 who had mild COVID-19 (a few samples of this study predate the infection). Cell type and time point are not known. Both conserved end residues are part of each CDR3. The D gene is left open where the match is weak. Part of the rows lack a size; the others show once, few, many or a class for expanded clones.

V	D	size	J	DNA	CDR3
TRBV5-1	TRBD1	many	TRBJ1-1	TGCGCCAGCACCCCGACAGGGGTCACTGAAGCTTTCTTT	CASTPTGVTEAFF
TRBV28	NA	few	TRBJ2-3	TGTGCCAGCAGCCGCCCCGTCCGGTTCACATATACGCAGTATTTT	CASSRPVRFTYTQYF
TRBV15	NA	few	TRBJ1-2	TGTGCCACCAGCACAGGGAGTGCCTATGGCTACACCTTC	CATSTGSAYGYTF
TRBV20-1	TRBD1	many	TRBJ1-4	TGCAGTGCTACACCCTCCGGGACAGGGGTCCGGAAACTGTTTTTT	CSATPSGTGVRKLFF
TRBV7-9	NA	few	TRBJ2-3	TGTGCCAGCAGCTTCCCGGCAGCCAAACGACGACACAGGGATACGCAGTATTTT	CASSFPAAKRRHRDTQYF
TRBV7-9	TRBD2	many	TRBJ2-1	TGTGCCAGCAGGCACGCCTCGGGACTAGCGGCTTCTGATGAGCAGTTCTTC	CASRHASGLAASDEQFF
TRBV7-8	NA	NA	TRBJ1-1	TGTGCCAGCAGCTTAGAGACCCTGCCGGGGAGTGAAGCTTTCTTT	CASSLETLPGSEAFF
TRBV5-1	TRBD1	NA	TRBJ1-2	TGCGCCAGCAGCCCCGATGGACAGGGTTATGGCTACACCTTC	CASSPDGQGYGYTF
TRBV7-9	TRBD1	NA	TRBJ2-7	TGTGCCAGCAGCTGGGGACAGGGGTCCCTTTACGAGCAGTACTTC	CASSWGQGSLYEQYF
TRBV7-8	NA	NA	TRBJ2-3	TGTGCCAGCAGCTTATACGGGGTTGCCACAGATACGCAGTATTTT	CASSLYGVATDTQYF
TRBV7-9	TRBD1	NA	TRBJ1-2	TGTGCCAGCCAGGGGGCAGGTGGCTACACCTTC	CASQGAGGYTF
TRBV5-1	TRBD2	many	TRBJ2-3	TGCGCCAGCAGCTTGGCGACTAGCGGGGTCACAGATACGCAGTATTTT	CASSLATSGVTDTQYF
TRBV7-8	NA	few	TRBJ1-2	TGTGCCAGCAGCTTAGGCCTGGAATATGGCTACACCTTC	CASSLGLEYGYTF
TRBV29-1	TRBD1	NA	TRBJ1-6	TGCAGCGTGGGCCGGGACAGGGATTCACCCCTCCACTTT	CSVGRDRDSPLHF
TRBV25-1	NA	NA	TRBJ2-5	TGTGCCAGCAGTGGACAACCGGGGCAAGAGACCCAGTACTTC	CASSGQPGQETQYF
TRBV5-1	NA	many	TRBJ1-5	TGCGCCAGCAGCCTGGAGATCAATCAGCCCCAGCATTTT	CASSLEINQPQHF
TRBV11-2	NA	few	TRBJ1-1	TGTGCCAGCAGCTTAGATGTATGGGGATCCCAGGCCGTTAGGTTCTTT	CASSLDVWGSQAVRFF
TRBV12-3/TRBV12-4	NA	many	TRBJ1-3	TGTGCCAGCAGTTTATGGAGCTCTGGAAACACCATATATTTT	CASSLWSSGNTIYF
TRBV4-3	NA	few	TRBJ1-2	TGCGCCAGCAGCCAAGATCTGGGCTACACCTTC	CASSQDLGYTF
TRBV4-1	TRBD1	NA	TRBJ1-2	TGCGCCAGCAGCCAAGGGACAGGCCGGGGCTACACCTTC	CASSQGTGRGYTF
TRBV29-1	NA	few	TRBJ2-2	TGCAGCGTTGTGAGGACGAACACCGGGGAGCTGTTTTTT	CSVVRTNTGELFF
TRBV11-2	NA	few	TRBJ1-2	TGTGCCAGCAGCCCCTCAACCGGGACATCTTCTCGCTACACCTTC	CASSPSTGTSSRYTF